This is a list of T cell receptor beta chains from one sample in a study of Graves' ophthalmopathy and Graves' hyperthyroidism. TCRdb reprocessed the multiplex PCR reads via MiXCR and lists one record per CDR3 protein. The table has 650,000 to 900,000 distinct CDR3 sequences, roughly two fifths seen once. The sample taken for sequencing was peripheral blood. The receptors were sampled from an adult man with Graves' ophthalmopathy. CDR3s include the opening cysteine and the closing phenylalanine or tryptophan. The D gene is left open where the match is weak. Part of the rows lack a size; the others show once, few, many or a class for expanded clones.

-,TRBV9,-,TRBJ2-7,CASSVGGGREQYF,TGTGCCAGCAGCGTAGGGGGGGGGCGCGAGCAGTACTTC
-,TRBV7-9,many,TRBJ1-1,CASSFPTANTEAFF,TGTGCCAGCAGCTTCCCGACAGCGAACACTGAAGCTTTCTTT
-,TRBV28,many,TRBJ2-7,CASSRTGSAYEQYF,TGTGCCAGCAGTCGTACAGGTTCGGCCTACGAGCAGTACTTC
-,TRBV29-1,-,TRBJ1-1,CSAPGGGAGTEAFF,TGCAGCGCCCCGGGCGGGGGCGCGGGCACTGAAGCTTTCTTT
TRBD1,TRBV15,-,TRBJ2-5,CATSATQGAQYF,TGTGCCACCAGCGCGACACAGGGGGCCCAGTACTTC
-,TRBV11-1,-,TRBJ1-5,CASHNQPQHF,TGTGCCAGTCACAATCAGCCCCAGCATTTT
-,TRBV25-1,-,TRBJ2-5,CARGAAGQETQYF,TGTGCTAGAGGAGCGGCCGGACAAGAGACCCAGTACTTC
TRBD1,TRBV6-6,-,TRBJ1-3,CASSYGDRSGSGNTIYF,TGTGCCAGCAGTTATGGGGACAGGTCCGGCTCTGGAAACACCATATATTTT
-,TRBV2,-,TRBJ2-7,CASRGRNRYEQYF,TGTGCCAGCAGGGGCAGGAATCGCTACGAGCAGTACTTC
TRBD2,TRBV20-1,-,TRBJ2-7,CSAVGLAGYEQYF,TGCAGTGCGGTGGGACTAGCGGGATACGAGCAGTACTTC